This TCR beta chain is from a study of PD-1 blockade in classical Hodgkin lymphoma. The germline V and J ends were trimmed by 8 bases and 2 bases, with 12 bases remaining between them. CDR3 length: 13 residues. Germline-derived CDR1 and CDR2 are MDHEN and SYDVKM. Points on this clone: Its antigen remains unknown.

The method was immunoSEQ multiplex PCR; TCRdb's version includes in-frame clones alone and lacks a portion of them. The sample lists around 6,500 clones, 80% seen once, with 4% in the top ten. All trial patients relapsed after autologous stem cell transplantation. Researchers used magnetic negative selection to pull out pure CD4+ T cells from thawed PBMCs. Study-wide results and limits: TCR diversity in CD4+, not CD8+, cells rose significantly by C4D1.

The TCR was taken from a human donor with classical Hodgkin lymphoma. The sequenced sample was CD4+ T cells from blood, obtained at baseline. This rearrangement joins TRBV28 to TRBJ1-1; D not resolved. CDR3 nucleotides: TGTGCCAGCGGACCAAGCGCTAACACTGAAGCTTTCTTT. This codes for CASGPSANTEAFF.